This TCR beta chain was sequenced during a study of response to subunit inactivated influenza vaccine. Each CDR3 protein is one row after TCRdb ran MiXCR on the RT-PCR reads. The sample has 800,000 or so distinct CDR3 sequences; roughly 20% are singletons. The CDR3 is made up of 17 amino acids. CDR1 MDHEN and CDR2 SYDVKM come from the germline V gene. Germline trimming cut 3 bases from V and 6 bases from J; bases unmatched to any gene: 10. The genes are TRBV28 and TRBJ2-1, with TRBD2 matching over 11 bases. This sequence originates from a man aged 50-60 years who received an inactivated influenza vaccine. The sequencing here drew on PBMCs from blood, taken approximately 5 days after vaccination. CDR3 nucleotides: TGTGCCAGCAGTTTCATACTAGCGGGAGTCATCGGCAATGAGCAGTTCTTC. It yields the protein CASSFILAGVIGNEQFF.